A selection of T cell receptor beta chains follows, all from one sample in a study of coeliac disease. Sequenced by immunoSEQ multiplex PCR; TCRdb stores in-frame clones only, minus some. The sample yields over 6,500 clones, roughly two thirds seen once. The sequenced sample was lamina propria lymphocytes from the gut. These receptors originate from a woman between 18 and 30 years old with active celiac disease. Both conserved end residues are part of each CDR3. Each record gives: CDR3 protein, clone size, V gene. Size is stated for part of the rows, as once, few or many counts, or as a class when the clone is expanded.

CDR3aa: CSVRSTGGLAYEQYF
abundance: medium-sized
v_gene: TRBV29-1

CDR3aa: CASSPGSYEQYF
abundance: -
v_gene: TRBV27

CDR3aa: CASSRFFAPTGESNQPQHF
abundance: few
v_gene: TRBV6-9

CDR3aa: CASSQSGSLSYNEQFF
abundance: -
v_gene: TRBV4-2

CDR3aa: CASSQGAATQDTQYF
abundance: few
v_gene: TRBV7-8

CDR3aa: CASSEDGGAPDTQYF
abundance: -
v_gene: TRBV6-4

CDR3aa: CASSRTGIITEAFF
abundance: -
v_gene: TRBV6-5

CDR3aa: CASSQAYGQGSNEKLFF
abundance: -
v_gene: TRBV4-1

CDR3aa: CAISEVLSGSSGYNEQFF
abundance: -
v_gene: TRBV10-3

CDR3aa: CASSPQVTSRHNEQFF
abundance: -
v_gene: TRBV9

CDR3aa: CASSVGGLTEAFF
abundance: -
v_gene: TRBV9

CDR3aa: CASTPVGALHF
abundance: -
v_gene: TRBV2

CDR3aa: CASSQSRGRASQPQHF
abundance: -
v_gene: TRBV23-1

CDR3aa: CASSELAGVAGELFF
abundance: -
v_gene: TRBV6-1

CDR3aa: CAIRQNTGELFF
abundance: once
v_gene: TRBV10-3

CDR3aa: CASTIGGGARGNTIYF
abundance: -
v_gene: TRBV7-9

CDR3aa: CASKNRPSSYEQYF
abundance: -
v_gene: TRBV2

CDR3aa: CATNQREVWETQYF
abundance: -
v_gene: TRBV10-3

CDR3aa: CASSSANSDEQYF
abundance: few
v_gene: TRBV5-4

CDR3aa: CASSLWGTSGRPPTDTQYF
abundance: -
v_gene: TRBV27

CDR3aa: CASSFGQDYGYTF
abundance: -
v_gene: TRBV7-9

CDR3aa: CASSSLRAGGQNEQFF
abundance: -
v_gene: TRBV6-5

CDR3aa: CASSFFGQGAEKLFF
abundance: -
v_gene: TRBV7-9

CDR3aa: CARGQGGTYEQYF
abundance: -
v_gene: TRBV2

CDR3aa: CATRRRLAGTDTQYF
abundance: -
v_gene: TRBV4-2

CDR3aa: CASKLSGGTDTQYF
abundance: -
v_gene: TRBV6-5

CDR3aa: CASSPTGAGNTEAFF
abundance: -
v_gene: TRBV18

CDR3aa: CASSARTGGDAMPLFF
abundance: -
v_gene: TRBV11-2

CDR3aa: CASSDDSSGANVLTF
abundance: few
v_gene: TRBV6-4

CDR3aa: CASSPTGWTEAFF
abundance: -
v_gene: TRBV6-1

CDR3aa: CASSPGGRRNQPQHF
abundance: -
v_gene: TRBV28

CDR3aa: CASSWPGRYSYNEQFF
abundance: -
v_gene: TRBV5-1

CDR3aa: CASSVPSGGNQPQHF
abundance: -
v_gene: TRBV6-1

CDR3aa: CASGLVQQGREQYF
abundance: once
v_gene: TRBV7-8

CDR3aa: CASRRGQNQPQHF
abundance: once
v_gene: TRBV6-6

CDR3aa: CASSSRRGGETQYF
abundance: few
v_gene: TRBV5-1

CDR3aa: CAINSTGWLTNEQFF
abundance: few
v_gene: TRBV10-3

CDR3aa: CASAGTSGGAPEQFF
abundance: -
v_gene: TRBV2

CDR3aa: CASSESRTNTEAFF
abundance: -
v_gene: TRBV2

CDR3aa: CASSSTLVPVGTGRIGNQPQHF
abundance: -
v_gene: TRBV28

CDR3aa: CAISEGGSSYNEQFF
abundance: once
v_gene: TRBV10-3

CDR3aa: CASSPLRLAGGQDTQYF
abundance: few
v_gene: TRBV7-9

CDR3aa: CARSFAGCPYEQYF
abundance: -
v_gene: TRBV5-3

CDR3aa: CASSLARSGQEYEQYF
abundance: -
v_gene: TRBV5-1

CDR3aa: CASSLTSSHEQFF
abundance: -
v_gene: TRBV5-1

CDR3aa: CASSYAQTNTEAFF
abundance: -
v_gene: TRBV7-8

CDR3aa: CASSLGGGQGIYEQYF
abundance: -
v_gene: TRBV4-1

CDR3aa: CASSLTTARGGEQYF
abundance: -
v_gene: TRBV5-1

CDR3aa: CASRAGGPRDEQYF
abundance: few
v_gene: TRBV27